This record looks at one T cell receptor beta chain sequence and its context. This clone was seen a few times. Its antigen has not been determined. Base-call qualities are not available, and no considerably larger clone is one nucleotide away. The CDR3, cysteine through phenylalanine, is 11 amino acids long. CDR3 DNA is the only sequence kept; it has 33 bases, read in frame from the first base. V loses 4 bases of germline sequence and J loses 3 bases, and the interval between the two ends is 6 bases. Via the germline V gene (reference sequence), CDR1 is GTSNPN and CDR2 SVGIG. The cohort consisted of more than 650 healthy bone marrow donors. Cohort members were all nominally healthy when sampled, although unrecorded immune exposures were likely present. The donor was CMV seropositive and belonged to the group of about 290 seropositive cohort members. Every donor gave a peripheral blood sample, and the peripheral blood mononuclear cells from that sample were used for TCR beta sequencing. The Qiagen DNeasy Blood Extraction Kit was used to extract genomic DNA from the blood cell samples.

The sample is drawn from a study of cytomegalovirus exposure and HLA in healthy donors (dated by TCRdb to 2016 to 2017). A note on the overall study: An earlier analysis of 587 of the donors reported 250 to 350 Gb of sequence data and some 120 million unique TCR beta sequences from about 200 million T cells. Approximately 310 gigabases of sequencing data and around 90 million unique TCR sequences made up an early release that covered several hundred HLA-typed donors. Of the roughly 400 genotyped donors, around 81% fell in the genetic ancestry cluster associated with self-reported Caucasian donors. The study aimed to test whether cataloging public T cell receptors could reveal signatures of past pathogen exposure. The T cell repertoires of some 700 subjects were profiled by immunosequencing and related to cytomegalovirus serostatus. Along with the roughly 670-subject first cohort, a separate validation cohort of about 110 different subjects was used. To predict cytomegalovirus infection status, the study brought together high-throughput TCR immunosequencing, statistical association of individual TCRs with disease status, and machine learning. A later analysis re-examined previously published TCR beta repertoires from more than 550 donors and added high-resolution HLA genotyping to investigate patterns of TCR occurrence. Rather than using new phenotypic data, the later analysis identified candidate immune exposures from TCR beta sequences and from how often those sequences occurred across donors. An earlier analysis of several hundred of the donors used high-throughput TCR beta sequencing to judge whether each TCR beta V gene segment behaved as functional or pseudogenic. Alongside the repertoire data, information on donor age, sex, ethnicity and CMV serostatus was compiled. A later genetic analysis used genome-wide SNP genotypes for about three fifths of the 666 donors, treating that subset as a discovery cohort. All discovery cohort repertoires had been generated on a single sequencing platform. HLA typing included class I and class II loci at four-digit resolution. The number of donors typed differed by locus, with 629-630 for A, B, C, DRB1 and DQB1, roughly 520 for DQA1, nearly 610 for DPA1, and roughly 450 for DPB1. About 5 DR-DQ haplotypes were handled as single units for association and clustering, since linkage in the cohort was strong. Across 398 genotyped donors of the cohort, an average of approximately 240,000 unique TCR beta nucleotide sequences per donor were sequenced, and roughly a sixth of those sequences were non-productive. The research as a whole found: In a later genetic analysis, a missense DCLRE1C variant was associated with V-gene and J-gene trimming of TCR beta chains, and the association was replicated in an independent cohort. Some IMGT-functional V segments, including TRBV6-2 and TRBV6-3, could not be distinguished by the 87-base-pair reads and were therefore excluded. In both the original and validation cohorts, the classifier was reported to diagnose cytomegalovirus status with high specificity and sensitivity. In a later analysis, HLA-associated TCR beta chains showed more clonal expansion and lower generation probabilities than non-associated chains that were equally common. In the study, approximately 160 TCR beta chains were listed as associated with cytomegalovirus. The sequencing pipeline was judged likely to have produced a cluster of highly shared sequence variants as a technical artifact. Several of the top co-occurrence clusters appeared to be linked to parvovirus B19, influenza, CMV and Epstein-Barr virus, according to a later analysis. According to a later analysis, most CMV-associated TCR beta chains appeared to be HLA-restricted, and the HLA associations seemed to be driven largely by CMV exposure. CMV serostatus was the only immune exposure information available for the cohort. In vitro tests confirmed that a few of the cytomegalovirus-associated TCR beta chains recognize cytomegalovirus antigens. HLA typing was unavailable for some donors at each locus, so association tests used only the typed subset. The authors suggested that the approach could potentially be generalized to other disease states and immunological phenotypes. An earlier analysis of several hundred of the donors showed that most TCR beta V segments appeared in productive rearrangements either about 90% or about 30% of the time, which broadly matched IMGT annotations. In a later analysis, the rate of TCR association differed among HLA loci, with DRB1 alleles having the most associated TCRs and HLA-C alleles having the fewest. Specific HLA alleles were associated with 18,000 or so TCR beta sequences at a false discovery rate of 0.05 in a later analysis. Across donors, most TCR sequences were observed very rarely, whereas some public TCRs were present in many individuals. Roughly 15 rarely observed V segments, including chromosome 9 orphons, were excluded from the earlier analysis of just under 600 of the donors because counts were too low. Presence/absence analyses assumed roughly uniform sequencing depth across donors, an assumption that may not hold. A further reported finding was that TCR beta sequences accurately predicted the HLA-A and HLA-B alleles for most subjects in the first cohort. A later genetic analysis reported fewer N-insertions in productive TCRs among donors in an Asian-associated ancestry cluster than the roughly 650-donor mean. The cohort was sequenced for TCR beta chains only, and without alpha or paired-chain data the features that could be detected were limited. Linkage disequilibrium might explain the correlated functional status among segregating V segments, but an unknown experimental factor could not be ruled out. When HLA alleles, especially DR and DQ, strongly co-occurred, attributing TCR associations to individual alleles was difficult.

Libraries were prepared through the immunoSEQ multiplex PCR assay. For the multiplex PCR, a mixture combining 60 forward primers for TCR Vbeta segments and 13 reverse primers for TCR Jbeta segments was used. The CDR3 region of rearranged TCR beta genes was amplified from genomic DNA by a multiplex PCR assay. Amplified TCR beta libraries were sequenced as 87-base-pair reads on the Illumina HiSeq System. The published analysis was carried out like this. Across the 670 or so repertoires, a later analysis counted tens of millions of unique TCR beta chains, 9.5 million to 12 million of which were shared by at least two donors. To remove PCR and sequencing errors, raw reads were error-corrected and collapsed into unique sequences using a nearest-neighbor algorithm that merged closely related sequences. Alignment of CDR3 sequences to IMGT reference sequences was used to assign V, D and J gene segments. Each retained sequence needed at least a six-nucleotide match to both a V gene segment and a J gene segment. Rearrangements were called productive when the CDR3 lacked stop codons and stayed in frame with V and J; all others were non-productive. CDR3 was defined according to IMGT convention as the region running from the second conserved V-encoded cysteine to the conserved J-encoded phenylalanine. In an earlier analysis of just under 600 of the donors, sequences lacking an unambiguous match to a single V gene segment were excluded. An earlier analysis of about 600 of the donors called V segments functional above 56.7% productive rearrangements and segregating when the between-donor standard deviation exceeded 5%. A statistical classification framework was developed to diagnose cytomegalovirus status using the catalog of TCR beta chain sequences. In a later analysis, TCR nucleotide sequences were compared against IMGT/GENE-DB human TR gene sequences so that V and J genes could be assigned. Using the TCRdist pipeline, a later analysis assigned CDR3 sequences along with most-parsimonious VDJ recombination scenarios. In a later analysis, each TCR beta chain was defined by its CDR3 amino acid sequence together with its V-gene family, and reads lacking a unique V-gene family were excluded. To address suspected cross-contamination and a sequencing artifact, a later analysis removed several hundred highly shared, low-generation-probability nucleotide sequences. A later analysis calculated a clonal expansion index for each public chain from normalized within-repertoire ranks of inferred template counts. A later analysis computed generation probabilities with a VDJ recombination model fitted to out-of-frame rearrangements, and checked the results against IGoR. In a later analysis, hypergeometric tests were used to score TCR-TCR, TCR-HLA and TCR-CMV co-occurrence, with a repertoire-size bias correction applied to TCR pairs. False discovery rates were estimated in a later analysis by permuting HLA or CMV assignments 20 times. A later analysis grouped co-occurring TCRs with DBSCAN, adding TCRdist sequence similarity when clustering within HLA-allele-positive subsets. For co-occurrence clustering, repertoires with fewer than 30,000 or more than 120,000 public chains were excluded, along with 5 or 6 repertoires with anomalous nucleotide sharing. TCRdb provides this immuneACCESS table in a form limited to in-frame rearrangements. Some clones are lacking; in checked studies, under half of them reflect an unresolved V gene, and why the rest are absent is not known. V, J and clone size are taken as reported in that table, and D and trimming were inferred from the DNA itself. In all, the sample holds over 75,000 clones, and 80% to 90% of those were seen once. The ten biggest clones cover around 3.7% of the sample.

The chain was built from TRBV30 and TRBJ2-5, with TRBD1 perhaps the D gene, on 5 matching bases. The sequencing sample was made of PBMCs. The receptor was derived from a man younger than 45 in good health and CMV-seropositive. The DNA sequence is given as TGTGCCTGGACAGGGAAAGAGACCCAGTACTTC. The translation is CAWTGKETQYF.